Following are 22 T cell receptor beta chains from one sample sequenced in a study of blood T cell repertoires in COVID-19. Data came from immunoSEQ multiplex PCR; TCRdb stores just in-frame clones and leaves some out. The table lists about 150,000 clones, over 75% of them singletons. Sequencing used peripheral blood. The source is a man younger than 35 with COVID-19, enrolled during active disease.

The chain joins TRBV14 to TRBJ2-7, with D maybe TRBD2 (6 bases). The CDR3 is 13 residues long. Germline-derived CDR1 and CDR2 are SGHDN and FVKESK. Between the trimmed V and J ends, which lost 0 bases and 9 bases, there was a span of 12 bases. This chain's CDR3 is CASSQERGWGQYF. CDR3 bases: TGTGCCAGCAGCCAAGAGCGGGGTTGGGGGCAGTACTTC.

The gene calls are TRBV12-2 and TRBJ2-5; the table's D call TRBD1 went unverified against the DNA. TRBV12-2 has pseudogene status. The CDR3 is 16 residues long. CDR3 in DNA: TGTGCAAGTCGCTCGAGGGCGCAGGGGGCTTCGAAGACCCAGTACTTC. Encoded protein: CASRSRAQGASKTQYF.

The CDR3 DNA follows: TGTGCCAGCAGTAAACAGGGATCAGACACCTTC. It codes for CASSKQGSDTF. This chain joins TRBV6-5 and TRBJ1-2; a weak D match, TRBD1 (6 bases). The V and J ends lost 5 bases and 12 bases respectively, with 13 bases between them. Germline CDR1 MNHEY, CDR2 SVGAGI. This CDR3 has 11 residues.

This clone was detected once. This chain connects TRBV11-2 to TRBJ2-1, with 10 bases fitting TRBD2. The CDR3 extends over 16 amino acids. The germline V gene encodes CDR1 SGHAT and CDR2 FQNNGV. The J segment lost 8 bases and the V segment lost 1 base, leaving 8 bases of the junction unmatched. DNA of the CDR3: TGTGCCAGCAGCTTAGGGCCTAGCGGGAGCATGTATGAGCAGTTCTTC. Protein: CASSLGPSGSMYEQFF.

J is TRBJ2-2 and V is TRBV6-5, with 7 bases identical to TRBD1. Germline CDR1 reads MNHEY; CDR2 reads SVGAGI. V was clipped by 11 bases and J by 5 bases; unmatched bases: 8. The CDR3 contains 13 residues. CDR3: CACTGDITGELFF. The CDR3 DNA reads TGTGCCTGCACAGGGGATATAACCGGGGAGCTGTTTTTT.

The chain carries TRBV5-4 and TRBJ2-7; 11 bases map to TRBD2. CDR1 and CDR2 (germline): SGHNT, YYREEE (reference sequence). With 0 bases clipped from V and 7 bases from J, the junction kept 6 bases outside the gene matches. The CDR3 is 15 residues long. CDR3 in DNA: TGTGCCAGCAGCTTGGTAGCGGGAGGGCCCGGAGAGCAGTACTTC. Protein product: CASSLVAGGPGEQYF.

The rearrangement joins TRBV11-2 to TRBJ1-1; 9 positions match TRBD1. J lost 5 bases, V lost 4 bases, and 8 bases had no gene match. Germline V CDR1 and CDR2: SGHAT, FQNNGV. The CDR3 consists of 15 residues. CDR3 nucleotide sequence: TGTGCCAGCAGCTCGAGGGGGACAGGGTATACTGAAGCTTTCTTT. This gives the protein CASSSRGTGYTEAFF.

This clone turned up a few times. CDR3 loop: CASSLGTSGSLYEQYF. The CDR3 nucleotides read TGTGCCAGCAGCTTAGGAACTAGCGGGAGTTTATACGAGCAGTACTTC. The V and J genes are TRBV7-9 and TRBJ2-7; 11 positions match TRBD2. The CDR3 covers 16 residues. Germline CDR1 and CDR2: SEHNR and FQNEAQ (reference sequence). Trimming took 1 base from V and 4 from J; bases not matched to a gene: 6.

The rearrangement uses TRBV9 and TRBJ1-3, with D perhaps matching TRBD1 (6 bases). CDR1 is SGDLS, CDR2 YYNGEE, per germline. The CDR3 runs 15 residues. V was cut by 3 bases and J by 0 bases, with 10 bases left in between. The CDR3: CASSGGQFSGNTIYF. CDR3 nucleotide sequence: TGTGCCAGCAGCGGCGGACAGTTCTCTGGAAACACCATATATTTT.

The chain couples TRBV10-3 to TRBJ2-2; D not certain. The V and J ends lost 2 bases and 6 bases respectively, with 7 bases between them. The V gene's germline CDR1 is ENHRY and CDR2 SYGVKD. The CDR3 extends over 13 amino acids. The CDR3 is CAISEGLPGELFF. DNA of the CDR3: TGTGCCATCAGTGAGGGGCTGCCCGGGGAGCTGTTTTTT.

CDR3: CASSGEGVGETQYF. Here the CDR3 DNA reads TGTGCCAGCAGTGGAGAAGGGGTTGGAGAGACCCAGTACTTC. The chain has TRBV7-9 and TRBJ2-5, with D possibly being TRBD1 (5 bases). The germline V gene has CDR1 SEHNR and CDR2 FQNEAQ (reference sequence). V lost 6 bases and J 4 bases, leaving 15 bases between the germline ends. The CDR3 consists of 14 residues.

This chain's CDR3 is CATAGRAGNTIYF. The CDR3 nucleotides read TGTGCCACTGCGGGGAGGGCTGGAAACACCATATATTTT. This sequence joins TRBV2 and TRBJ1-3; no definite D call. This CDR3 spans 13 amino acids. Germline lookup yields CDR1 SNHLY and CDR2 FYNNEI. V lost 10 bases and J lost 2, with 12 bases in between.

This clone was detected once. The rearrangement joins TRBV10-3 to TRBJ2-3; possibly TRBD2 for D (6 bases). The CDR3 sequence is 14 residues long. Germline CDR1 is ENHRY and CDR2 is SYGVKD. Trimming shortened V by 8 bases and J by 0 bases, and 12 bases separated the two germline ends. The CDR3 DNA sequence: TGTGCCATCGGGGGGTGGTCTAGCACAGATACGCAGTATTTT. Protein: CAIGGWSSTDTQYF.

The chain employs TRBV11-2 and TRBJ2-6; D might be TRBD1 (7 bases). Deletions cut 8 bases from V and 2 bases from J, with 16 bases between. Germline CDR1 is SGHAT and CDR2 is FQNNGV. The CDR3 contains 16 residues. The CDR3, as DNA: TGTGCCAGCTGGGGGGACAGCCTGACTGGGGCCAACGTCCTGACTTTC. Its translation is CASWGDSLTGANVLTF.

The chain joins TRBV11-2 to TRBJ1-1; D ambiguous. Germline assignment: CDR1 SGHAT and CDR2 FQNNGV. The CDR3 loop spans 12 amino acids. Deletions cut 6 bases from V and 5 bases from J, with 10 bases between. The CDR3 loop reads CASRFDSTEAFF. The CDR3 DNA is TGTGCCAGCAGGTTTGACTCTACTGAAGCTTTCTTT.

The rearrangement joins TRBV6-6 to TRBJ2-2, with D possibly TRBD2 on 5 matching bases. Trimming shortened V by 10 bases and J by 6 bases, and 12 bases separated the two germline ends. CDR3 size: 12 residues. Germline V gene data show CDR1 as MNHNY and CDR2 as SVGAGI (reference sequence). In DNA, the CDR3 is TGTGCCACCCGACTAAGCCCCGGGGAGCTGTTTTTT. Translated, it gives CATRLSPGELFF.

V gene TRBV5-6 combines with J gene TRBJ1-5, with TRBD1 matching 10 bases. Germline V gene sequence: CDR1 SGHDT, CDR2 YYEEEE. Unmatched junction bases numbered 1, after V lost 0 bases and J lost 4 bases. This CDR3 comprises 15 residues. CDR3 sequence: CASSLAGQGNQPQHF. The CDR3 coding sequence is TGTGCCAGCAGCTTGGCGGGACAGGGGAATCAGCCCCAGCATTTT.

This rearrangement joins TRBV15 to TRBJ2-6, with D perhaps matching TRBD1 (5 bases). With 3 bases removed from V and 0 bases from J, the gap between germline ends came to 12 bases. The germline CDR1 and CDR2 sequences are LNHNV and YYDKDF (reference sequence). The CDR3 has 17 amino acids. The CDR3 region is CATSRDMLGSGANVLTF. DNA of the CDR3: TGTGCCACCAGCAGGGACATGCTAGGCTCTGGGGCCAACGTCCTGACTTTC.

The chain has TRBV11-2 and TRBJ2-2; 10 nucleotides match TRBD2. This CDR3 spans 16 amino acids. J lost 5 bases, V lost 6 bases, and 9 bases had no gene match. CDR1 is SGHAT and CDR2 is FQNNGV in the germline V gene. CDR3 in DNA: TGTGCCAGCAGTTCAAGCGGGAGGGGGAGGACCGGGGAGCTGTTTTTT. It encodes CASSSSGRGRTGELFF.

The chain is built from TRBV9 and TRBJ2-5, with TRBD2 matching over 16 bases. Losses at the gene ends were 3 bases for V and 5 bases for J; bases not matched to a gene: 7. CDR3 length equals 17 residues. The germline gives CDR1 SGDLS, CDR2 YYNGEE. CDR3 DNA: TGTGCCAGCAGCGCGGGGACTAGCGGGAGGGCCAGGGAGACCCAGTACTTC. The encoded protein is CASSAGTSGRARETQYF.

The rearrangement links TRBV10-3 to TRBJ2-7, with 8 bases fitting TRBD2. Germline V gene lookup returns CDR1 ENHRY and CDR2 SYGVKD. The CDR3 is 16 residues long. Trimming cost V 2 bases and J 0 bases; bases outside gene matches: 6. In DNA form, the CDR3 reads TGTGCCATCAGTGAGGATAAGCGGGGGAACTCCTACGAGCAGTACTTC. It specifies CAISEDKRGNSYEQYF.

The genes are TRBV6-1 and TRBJ2-1; perhaps TRBD1 as D (5 bases). Germline loops: CDR1 MNHNS, CDR2 SASEGT. Trimming left V 3 bases short and J 13 bases short, with 16 bases between. The CDR3 is 13 amino acids. This CDR3 reads CASSDHSAGKQFF. CDR3 sequence (DNA): TGTGCCAGCAGTGATCATTCCGCAGGGAAACAGTTCTTC.